These 28 T cell receptor beta chains originate from one sample sequenced in a study of early T cells in non-severe SARS-CoV-2 infection. TCRdb re-analysed the 5' RACE reads in MiXCR, keeping a single row per CDR3 protein. The top ten hold roughly 8.4% of the sample, which has about 81,000 distinct CDR3 sequences, 5% to 6.5% seen once. Sample: whole blood. These TCRs come from an adult who was a healthcare worker with PCR-confirmed SARS-CoV-2 infection or an uninfected control (not recorded which).

CDR3 region: CASSLSYQPQHF. For the CDR3, the DNA is TGTGCCAGCAGTTTATCTTATCAGCCCCAGCATTTT. This chain links TRBV28 with TRBJ1-5; D not resolved. From germline, CDR1 is MDHEN and CDR2 SYDVKM. The CDR3 runs to 12 residues. The ends were cut back, 1 base at V and 5 bases at J, with 3 bases in the middle.

This clonotype was seen ten or more times. The V gene is TRBV7-2, the J gene TRBJ1-1; D is undetermined. Trimming pared 5 bases from V and 0 bases from J, leaving 16 bases between. The CDR3 length is 16 residues. Germline loops: CDR1 SGHTA, CDR2 FQGNSA. For the CDR3, the DNA is TGTGCCAGCAGCCTACTAGGCTTAGGGATGAACACTGAAGCTTTCTTT. It is translated as CASSLLGLGMNTEAFF.

This clonotype was detected many times. V usage is TRBV20-1 and J usage is TRBJ1-1; D is unclear. Trimming cost V 1 base and J 8 bases, with 14 bases left between them. This CDR3 contains 13 residues. Germline CDR1 reads DFQATT; CDR2 reads SNEGSKA (reference sequence). The CDR3, as DNA: TGCAGTGCTAGAGGCAGGATCACCTCAGAAGCTTTCTTT. It yields the protein CSARGRITSEAFF.

This clonotype was counted many times. J is TRBJ2-3 and V is TRBV20-1; tentatively, D is TRBD2 (6 bases). The CDR3 has 16 amino acids. Germline V gene sequence: CDR1 DFQATT, CDR2 SNEGSKA (reference sequence). Trimming stripped 1 base from V and 0 bases from J, with 14 bases between. CDR3 residues: CSARAPTSMSTDTQYF. CDR3 coding DNA: TGCAGTGCTAGAGCGCCGACTAGTATGAGCACAGATACGCAGTATTTT.

This clonotype was counted at least ten times. The V and J genes are TRBV10-3 and TRBJ2-1; TRBD1 aligns across 10 bases. J was trimmed by 4 bases and V by 4 bases; bases with no gene match: 16. The V gene's germline CDR1 is ENHRY and CDR2 SYGVKD. CDR3 length: 19 residues. CDR3 nucleotide sequence: TGTGCCATCAGTGCCCGCCCCGGGCCCCCGGGACAGGGGTACAATGAGCAGTTCTTC. It is translated as CAISARPGPPGQGYNEQFF.

With regard to this clonotype: A junction boundary mismatches the germline segment, possibly from a read error. The V and J genes are TRBV19 and TRBJ1-5, with D unclear. Germline lookup yields CDR1 LNHDA and CDR2 SQIVND (reference sequence). The CDR3 extends over 14 amino acids. The chain's CDR3 is CTSSIRDSNQPQHF. The DNA of the CDR3 is TGTACCAGTAGTATAAGGGATTCTAATCAGCCCCAGCATTTT.

This clonotype was seen repeatedly, ten times or more. The CDR3 loop reads CASSRTSSYGYTF. The CDR3 coding sequence is TGTGCCAGCAGCCGAACTTCCAGTTATGGCTACACCTTC. The rearrangement joins TRBV7-2 to TRBJ1-2; D is uncertain. This CDR3 contains 13 residues. The germline gives CDR1 SGHTA, CDR2 FQGNSA. V was shortened by 5 bases and J by 5 bases, with 12 bases between the two germline ends.

This clonotype was seen repeatedly, ten times or more. The V and J genes are TRBV29-1 and TRBJ1-5, with unresolved D. The CDR3 spans 14 residues. V lost 4 bases and J 0 bases, leaving 10 bases between the germline ends. CDR1 is SQVTM and CDR2 is ANQGSEA in the germline V gene. The CDR3 loop is CSVAVGDSNQPQHF. CDR3 coding DNA: TGCAGCGTTGCGGTAGGAGATAGCAATCAGCCCCAGCATTTT.

This clonotype was counted between two and nine times. This sequence joins TRBV10-3 and TRBJ2-5; TRBD2 is a possible D gene (7 bases). CDR1 and CDR2 (germline): ENHRY, SYGVKD. CDR3 size: 14 residues. Trimming removed 4 bases from V and 1 base from J, with 10 bases in between. Here the CDR3 DNA reads TGTGCCATCAGTGTTGGGGGGGCCCAAGAGACCCAGTACTTC. It is translated as CAISVGGAQETQYF.

This clonotype has just a few counts. This rearrangement joins TRBV20-1 to TRBJ1-6; D unclear. Between the trimmed V and J ends, which lost 4 bases and 8 bases, there was a span of 9 bases. The CDR3 totals 12 residues. Germline V gene lookup returns CDR1 DFQATT and CDR2 SNEGSKA (reference sequence). The CDR3 is CSAIHGDSPLHF. The CDR3 nucleotides are TGCAGTGCTATCCACGGGGATTCACCCCTCCACTTT.

This clonotype was detected a few times. V and J are TRBV7-6 and TRBJ1-1; possible D gene TRBD1, 5 bases. This CDR3 is built from 13 residues. V lost 4 bases and J 4 bases, leaving 10 bases between the germline ends. Looked up from germline, CDR1 is SGHVS and CDR2 is FNYEAQ. The CDR3 nucleotides read TGTGCCAGCAGCTCCGGGGGGGGCACTGAAGCTTTCTTT. As protein: CASSSGGGTEAFF.

This clonotype has a count of ten or more. This rearrangement joins TRBV5-8 to TRBJ1-6; tentatively, D is TRBD1 (6 bases). Trimming took off 4 bases at V and 0 bases at J, with 14 bases between the two ends. Germline lookup yields CDR1 SGHTS and CDR2 YDEGEE. This CDR3 spans 17 amino acids. DNA of the CDR3: TGTGCCAGCAGCCATACCACAGGGCACTCCTATAATTCACCCCTCCACTTT. It encodes CASSHTTGHSYNSPLHF.

This sequence joins TRBV21-1 and TRBJ1-2. TRBV21-1 is given as a pseudogene. The CDR3 length is 15 residues. The chain's CDR3 is CASSNEGRPIYGYTF. Here the CDR3 DNA reads TGTGCCAGCAGCAATGAGGGACGGCCGATCTATGGCTACACCTTC.

This clonotype was counted only a few times. The chain is built from TRBV12-3 or TRBV12-4 and TRBJ2-7, with unresolved D. V was pared by 1 base and J by 6 bases, with 10 bases between. The CDR3 is 13 residues long. CDR3 sequence (DNA): TGTGCCAGCAGTTTAGGCGCTAGGCCCGAGCAGTACTTC. As protein: CASSLGARPEQYF.

Ten or more counts support this clonotype. The chain couples TRBV9 to TRBJ2-7; D ambiguous. This CDR3 is built from 13 residues. The germline CDR1 and CDR2 sequences are SGDLS and YYNGEE. The V end was cut by 3 bases, the J end by 0 bases, with 7 bases between. CDR3 nucleotides: TGTGCCAGCAGCGACCCGAACTCCTACGAGCAGTACTTC. This codes for CASSDPNSYEQYF.

At least ten counts were recorded for this clonotype. V usage is TRBV29-1 and J usage is TRBJ2-6, with 8 bases that match TRBD2. CDR3 length: 17 amino acids. V gave up 5 bases and J gave up 5 bases; unmatched junction bases: 14. CDR1 is SQVTM, CDR2 ANQGSEA, per germline. Here the CDR3 DNA reads TGCAGCGTTAACGAGCGGGGGAAGGTATCTTGGGCCAACGTCCTGACTTTC. Protein sequence: CSVNERGKVSWANVLTF.

V is TRBV5-4 and J is TRBJ1-2; D may be TRBD1 (5 bases). The ends were cut back, 3 bases at V and 3 bases at J, with 12 bases in the middle. Germline lookup yields CDR1 SGHNT and CDR2 YYREEE (reference sequence). CDR3 length: 14 amino acids. This CDR3 reads CASSSGAKYYGYTF. The DNA for the CDR3 is TGTGCCAGCAGCTCCGGGGCCAAGTACTATGGCTACACCTTC.

CDR3 region: CASSSSAGGTDTQYF. The CDR3, as DNA: TGTGCCAGCAGTTCCAGCGCGGGAGGCACAGATACGCAGTATTTT. V usage is TRBV27 and J usage is TRBJ2-3; TRBD2 matches at 7 bases. Looked up from germline, CDR1 is MNHEY and CDR2 is SMNVEV (reference sequence). V shed 4 bases and J 1 base; nucleotides not matched to a gene: 5. The CDR3 runs to 15 residues.

The gene calls are TRBV28 and TRBJ1-5, with a possible D match to TRBD1 (6 bases). The V gene's germline CDR1 is MDHEN and CDR2 SYDVKM. Deletions cut 11 bases from V and 3 bases from J, with 17 bases between. The CDR3 has 14 residues. CDR3 protein: CAHTARQDNQPQHF. DNA of the CDR3: TGTGCCCATACAGCTCGACAGGACAATCAGCCCCAGCATTTT. The entire variable domain, with the rest obtained from reference TRBV28 and TRBJ1-5, is as follows: DVKVTQSSRYLVKRTGEKVFLECVQDMDHENMFWYRQDPGLGLRLIYFSYDVKMKEKGDIPEGYSVSREKKERFSLILESASTNQTSMYLCAHTARQDNQPQHFGDGTRLSIL.

This clonotype appeared many times. The chain has TRBV12-3 or TRBV12-4 and TRBJ2-1; 15 bases line up with TRBD2. Trimming removed 6 bases from V and 7 bases from J; junction bases left unmatched: 4. This CDR3 is built from 15 residues. CDR3 in DNA: TGTGCCAGCAGAGCCGGGACTAGCGGGAGGAATGAGCAGTTCTTC. Protein product: CASRAGTSGRNEQFF.

There are many counts of this clonotype. The chain joins TRBV6-1 to TRBJ2-4; either TRBD1 or TRBD2 may fit D (6 bases each). Germline loops: CDR1 MNHNS, CDR2 SASEGT. The V and J ends lost 6 bases and 8 bases respectively, with 32 bases between them. The CDR3 is 19 residues long. The CDR3 is CASSRVGGARSQSIDIQYF. In nucleotides, the CDR3 is TGTGCCAGCAGCCGCGTGGGGGGCGCACGATCCCAATCGATAGACATTCAGTACTTC.

CDR3 loop: CASSFKDRGSSGNTIYF. CDR3 DNA: TGTGCCAGCAGCTTTAAGGACAGAGGGAGCTCTGGAAACACCATATATTTT. The chain employs TRBV7-8 and TRBJ1-3; perhaps TRBD1 as D (6 bases). CDR3 length: 17 residues. The ends were cut back, 3 bases at V and 0 bases at J, with 15 bases in the middle. Germline V gives CDR1 SGHVS, CDR2 FQNEAQ.

The chain recombines TRBV6-2 or TRBV6-3 with TRBJ2-7; D not resolved. Germline CDR1 and CDR2: MNHEY and SVGEGT. With 0 bases removed from V and 5 bases from J, the gap between germline ends came to 14 bases. The CDR3 loop spans 15 amino acids. CDR3 amino acids: CASSYSTHPRNEQYF. The CDR3, as DNA: TGTGCCAGCAGTTACTCAACCCATCCTCGGAACGAGCAGTACTTC.

In this sample, this clonotype turned up many times. The chain is built from TRBV24-1 and TRBJ2-3; D gene unclear. From germline, CDR1 is KGHDR and CDR2 SFDVKD. The V end lost 5 bases, the J end lost 2 bases, and 13 bases lay between the germline ends. This CDR3 has 15 amino acids. CDR3 bases: TGTGCCACCAGTGCCCTCTACCCCGTCACAGATACGCAGTATTTT. It yields the protein CATSALYPVTDTQYF.

This clonotype occurred many times. The rearrangement joins TRBV6-2 or TRBV6-3 to TRBJ1-1; no definite D call. CDR1 and CDR2 from the germline V gene are MNHEY and SVGEGT. CDR3 length: 12 amino acids. V was shortened by 6 bases and J by 5 bases, with 10 bases between the two germline ends. CDR3 sequence reads: CASRNRGTEAFF. The CDR3 DNA follows: TGTGCCAGCAGAAACAGAGGGACTGAAGCTTTCTTT.

This clonotype was found a few times. This chain joins TRBV27 and TRBJ2-1; 11 bases map to TRBD2. Losses at the gene ends were 7 bases for V and 3 bases for J; bases not matched to a gene: 14. The length of the CDR3 is 18 residues. In germline, CDR1 is MNHEY, CDR2 SMNVEV (reference sequence). The CDR3 bases are TGTGCCAGCACCAATCTAGCGGGGGGTTTCCTTATCTACAATGAGCAGTTCTTC. Translated, it gives CASTNLAGGFLIYNEQFF.

This clonotype was recorded a few times. The chain employs TRBV12-3 or TRBV12-4 and TRBJ2-5; 9 positions match TRBD2. The J segment lost 2 bases and the V segment lost 6 bases, leaving 10 bases of the junction unmatched. The CDR3 sequence is 16 residues long. DNA of the CDR3: TGTGCCAGCAGCAGTAACCTAGCGGGGAGGCAAGAGACCCAGTACTTC. This sequence encodes CASSSNLAGRQETQYF.

This clonotype appeared many times. V and J are TRBV20-1 and TRBJ2-3, with TRBD2 matching 13 bases. CDR3 size: 19 residues. Germline V gives CDR1 DFQATT, CDR2 SNEGSKA (reference sequence). The V segment lost 0 bases and the J segment 1 base; nucleotides outside the gene matches: 10. The CDR3 DNA reads TGCAGTGCTAGAGATGGCACTAGCGGGGGGGCCTGGGGCACAGATACGCAGTATTTT. As protein: CSARDGTSGGAWGTDTQYF.